This TCR beta chain was recorded in a study of neoadjuvant anti-PD-1 for oral cavity cancer. At the level of the study: Patients without progression received a fourth nivolumab dose around day 43, then surgical resection on days 50-56.

Looked up from germline, CDR1 is SEHNR and CDR2 is FQNEAQ (reference sequence). This CDR3 spans 15 amino acids. Trimming removed 0 bases from V and 4 bases from J, with 12 bases in between. Method: immunoSEQ multiplex PCR; TCRdb's copy keeps in-frame clones and lacks some. The profile shows over 8,500 clones, 65% to 70% of them singletons. This clonotype was sampled from a person aged 35 to 85 with oral cavity squamous cell carcinoma. The sequencing here drew on tumor tissue, taken before nivolumab (anti-PD-1) treatment. V gene TRBV7-9 combines with J gene TRBJ1-2; a weak D match, TRBD1 (5 bases). The CDR3 protein is CASSLAYRGSYGYTF. CDR3 coding DNA: TGTGCCAGCAGCTTAGCCTATAGGGGCTCCTATGGCTACACCTTC. Looking up the rest from reference TRBV7-9 and TRBJ1-2 gives the full variable domain: DTGVSQNPRHKITKRGQNVTFRCDPISEHNRLYWYRQTLGQGPEFLTYFQNEAQLEKSRLLSDRFSAERPKGSFSTLEIQRTEQGDSAMYLCASSLAYRGSYGYTFGSGTRLTVV.